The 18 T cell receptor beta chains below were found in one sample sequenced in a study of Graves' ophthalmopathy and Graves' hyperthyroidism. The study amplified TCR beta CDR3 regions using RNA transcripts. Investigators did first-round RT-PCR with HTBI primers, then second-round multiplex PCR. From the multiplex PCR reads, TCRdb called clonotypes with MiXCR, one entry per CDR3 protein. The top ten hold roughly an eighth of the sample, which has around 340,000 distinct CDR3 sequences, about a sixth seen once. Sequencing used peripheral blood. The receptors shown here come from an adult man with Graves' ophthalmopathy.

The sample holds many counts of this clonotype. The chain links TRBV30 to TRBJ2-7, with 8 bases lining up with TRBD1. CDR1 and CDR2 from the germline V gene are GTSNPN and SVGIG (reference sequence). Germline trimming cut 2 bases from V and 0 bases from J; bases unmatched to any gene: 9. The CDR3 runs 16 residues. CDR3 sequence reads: CAWSITGGFYSYEQYF. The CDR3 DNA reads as TGTGCCTGGAGTATTACAGGGGGATTTTACTCCTACGAGCAGTACTTC.

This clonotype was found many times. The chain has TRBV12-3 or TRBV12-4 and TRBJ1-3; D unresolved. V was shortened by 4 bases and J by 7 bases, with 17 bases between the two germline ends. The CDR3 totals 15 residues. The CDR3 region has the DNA TGTGCCAGCAGTTATGATGGTGAGATAGTGAACACCATATATTTT. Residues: CASSYDGEIVNTIYF.

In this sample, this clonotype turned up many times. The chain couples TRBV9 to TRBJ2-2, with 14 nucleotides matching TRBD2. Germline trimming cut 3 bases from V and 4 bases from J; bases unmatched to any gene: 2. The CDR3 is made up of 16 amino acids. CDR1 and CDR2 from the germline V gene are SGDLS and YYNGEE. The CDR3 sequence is CASSAGTSGSTGELFF. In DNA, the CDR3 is TGTGCCAGCAGCGCCGGGACTAGCGGGAGCACCGGGGAGCTGTTTTTT.

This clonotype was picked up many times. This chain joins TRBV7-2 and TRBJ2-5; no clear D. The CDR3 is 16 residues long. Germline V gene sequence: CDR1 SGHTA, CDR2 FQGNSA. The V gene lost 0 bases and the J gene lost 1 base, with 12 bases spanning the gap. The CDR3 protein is CASSLAVSNPQETQYF. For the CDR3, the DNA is TGTGCCAGCAGCTTAGCCGTCTCAAATCCCCAAGAGACCCAGTACTTC.

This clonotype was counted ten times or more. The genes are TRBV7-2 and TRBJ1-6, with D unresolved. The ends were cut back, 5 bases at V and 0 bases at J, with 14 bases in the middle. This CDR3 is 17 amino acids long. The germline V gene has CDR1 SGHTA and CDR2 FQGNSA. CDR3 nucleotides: TGTGCCAGCAGCCCCCAGGCGGAAAGCTCCTATAATTCACCCCTCCACTTT. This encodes CASSPQAESSYNSPLHF. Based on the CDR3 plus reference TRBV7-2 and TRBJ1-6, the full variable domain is GAGVSQSPSNKVTEKGKDVELRCDPISGHTALYWYRQSLGQGLEFLIYFQGNSAPDKSGLPSDRFSAERTGGSVSTLTIQRTQQEDSAVYLCASSPQAESSYNSPLHFGNGTRLTVT.

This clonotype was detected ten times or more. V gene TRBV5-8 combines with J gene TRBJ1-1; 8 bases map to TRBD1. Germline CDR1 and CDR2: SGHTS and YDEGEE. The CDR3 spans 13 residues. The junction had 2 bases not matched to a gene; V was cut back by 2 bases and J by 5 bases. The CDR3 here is CASSFQGATEAFF. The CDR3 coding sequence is TGTGCCAGCAGCTTTCAGGGGGCAACTGAAGCTTTCTTT.

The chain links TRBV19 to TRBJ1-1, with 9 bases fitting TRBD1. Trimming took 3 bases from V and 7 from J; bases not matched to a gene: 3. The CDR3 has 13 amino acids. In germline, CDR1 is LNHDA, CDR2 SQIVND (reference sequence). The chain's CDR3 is CASSMGQGFEAFF. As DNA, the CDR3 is TGTGCCAGTAGTATGGGACAGGGTTTTGAAGCTTTCTTT.

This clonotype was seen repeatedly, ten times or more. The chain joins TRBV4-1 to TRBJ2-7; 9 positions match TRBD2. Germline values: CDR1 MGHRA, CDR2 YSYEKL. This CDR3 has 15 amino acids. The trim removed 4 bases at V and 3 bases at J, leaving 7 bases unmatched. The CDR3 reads CASSPTGLASYEQYF. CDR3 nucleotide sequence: TGCGCCAGCAGCCCGACCGGACTAGCGAGCTACGAGCAGTACTTC.

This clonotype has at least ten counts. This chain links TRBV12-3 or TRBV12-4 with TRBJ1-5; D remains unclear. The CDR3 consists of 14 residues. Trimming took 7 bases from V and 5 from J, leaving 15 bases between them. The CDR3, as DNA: TGTGCCAGCAAAGGATGGGCCACCGATCAGCCCCAGCATTTT. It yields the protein CASKGWATDQPQHF.

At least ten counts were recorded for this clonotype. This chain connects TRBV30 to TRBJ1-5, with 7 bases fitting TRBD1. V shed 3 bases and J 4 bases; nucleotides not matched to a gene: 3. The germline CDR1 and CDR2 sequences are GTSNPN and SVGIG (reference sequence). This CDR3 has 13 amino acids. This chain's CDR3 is CAWSLQGNQPQHF. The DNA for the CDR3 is TGTGCCTGGAGCTTACAGGGGAATCAGCCCCAGCATTTT.

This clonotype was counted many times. This CDR3 is CASSLNPGQLDTEAFF. In nucleotides, the CDR3 is TGTGCCAGCAGCTTAAACCCCGGACAATTAGACACTGAAGCTTTCTTT. The rearrangement links TRBV7-3 to TRBJ1-1; tentatively, D is TRBD1 (5 bases). Germline lookup yields CDR1 SGHTA and CDR2 FQGTGA. CDR3 length: 16 amino acids. V lost 1 base and J lost 3, with 15 bases in between. The variable domain in full, with the rest retrieved from reference TRBV7-3 and TRBJ1-1, is GAGVSQTPSNKVTEKGKYVELRCDPISGHTALYWYRQSLGQGPEFLIYFQGTGAADDSGLPNDRFFAVRPEGSVSTLKIQRTERGDSAVYLCASSLNPGQLDTEAFFGQGTRLTVV.

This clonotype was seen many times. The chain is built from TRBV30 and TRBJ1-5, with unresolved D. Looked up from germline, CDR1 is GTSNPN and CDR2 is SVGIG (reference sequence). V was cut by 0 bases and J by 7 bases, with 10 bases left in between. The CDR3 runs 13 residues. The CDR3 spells CAWSVRGDQPQHF. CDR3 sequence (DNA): TGTGCCTGGAGTGTACGGGGAGACCAGCCCCAGCATTTT. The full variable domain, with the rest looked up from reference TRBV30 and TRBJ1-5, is SQTIHQWPATLVQPVGSPLSLECTVEGTSNPNLYWYRQAAGRGLQLLFYSVGIGQISSEVPQNLSASRPQDRQFILSSKKLLLSDSGFYLCAWSVRGDQPQHFGDGTRLSIL.

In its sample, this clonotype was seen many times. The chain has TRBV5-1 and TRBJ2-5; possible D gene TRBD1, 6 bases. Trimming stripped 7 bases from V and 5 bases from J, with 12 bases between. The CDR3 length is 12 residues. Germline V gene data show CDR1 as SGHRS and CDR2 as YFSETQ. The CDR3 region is CASRGGSETQYF. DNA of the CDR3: TGCGCCAGCCGAGGGGGATCCGAGACCCAGTACTTC.

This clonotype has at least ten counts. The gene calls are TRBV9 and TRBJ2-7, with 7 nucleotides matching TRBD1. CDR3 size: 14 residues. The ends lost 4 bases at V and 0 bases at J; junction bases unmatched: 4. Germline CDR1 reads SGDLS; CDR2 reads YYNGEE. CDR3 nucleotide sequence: TGTGCCAGCAGCCAGACAGGGTCCTCCTACGAGCAGTACTTC. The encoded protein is CASSQTGSSYEQYF.

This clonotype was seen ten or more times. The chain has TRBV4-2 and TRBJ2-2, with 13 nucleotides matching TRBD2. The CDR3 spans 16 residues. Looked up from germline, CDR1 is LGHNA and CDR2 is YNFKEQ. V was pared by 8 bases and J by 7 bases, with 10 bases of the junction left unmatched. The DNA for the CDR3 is TGTGCCAGCCGGACTAGCGGGGGCGGCGAAGGCGGGGAGCTGTTTTTT. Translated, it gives CASRTSGGGEGGELFF.

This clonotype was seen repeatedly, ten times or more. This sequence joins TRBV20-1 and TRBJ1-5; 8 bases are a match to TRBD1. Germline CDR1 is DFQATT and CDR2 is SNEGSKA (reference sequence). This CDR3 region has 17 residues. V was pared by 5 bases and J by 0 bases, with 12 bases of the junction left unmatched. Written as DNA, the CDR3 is TGCAGTGCTGGGAGTGAGACAGGGGCCAGTAGCAATCAGCCCCAGCATTTT. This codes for CSAGSETGASSNQPQHF.

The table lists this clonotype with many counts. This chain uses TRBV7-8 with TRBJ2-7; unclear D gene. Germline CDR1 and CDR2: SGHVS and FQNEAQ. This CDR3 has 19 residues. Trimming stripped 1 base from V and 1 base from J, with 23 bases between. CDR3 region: CASSLGWIPPNTISYEQYF. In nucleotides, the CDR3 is TGTGCCAGCAGCTTAGGGTGGATTCCACCCAATACGATTTCCTACGAGCAGTACTTC.

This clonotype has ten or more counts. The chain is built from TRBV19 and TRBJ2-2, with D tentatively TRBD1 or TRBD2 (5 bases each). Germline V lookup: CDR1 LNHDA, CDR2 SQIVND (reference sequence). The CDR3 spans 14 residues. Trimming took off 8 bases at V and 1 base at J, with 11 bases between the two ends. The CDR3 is CASFEGMNTGELFF. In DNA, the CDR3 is TGTGCCAGTTTTGAGGGGATGAACACCGGGGAGCTGTTTTTT.